A selection of T cell receptor beta chains follows, all from one sample in a study of blood T cell repertoires in COVID-19. Produced via immunoSEQ multiplex PCR; TCRdb's table is partial and in-frame only. The table records approximately 250,000 clones, about 88% of them present only once. The material sequenced was PBMCs or T cells enriched from blood (not recorded which). These receptors came from a man aged 25-40 years with acute COVID-19. CDR3s include the opening cysteine and the closing phenylalanine or tryptophan. The order of the fields is CDR3 protein, J gene, CDR3 length, clone size, V gene. The size of a clone is reported for some rows only, either as once, few or many, or as a class for expanded clones.

CDR3aa: CASSITGGGEKLFF; j_gene: TRBJ1-4; len: 14; abundance: .; v_gene: TRBV28
CDR3aa: CASSYRTGLGTGELFF; j_gene: TRBJ2-2; len: 16; abundance: .; v_gene: TRBV5-4
CDR3aa: CASSVRENEKLFF; j_gene: TRBJ1-4; len: 13; abundance: .; v_gene: TRBV6-4
CDR3aa: CATITQGNGHNEQFF; j_gene: TRBJ2-1; len: 15; abundance: .; v_gene: TRBV24-1
CDR3aa: CASSYAGIQPQHF; j_gene: TRBJ1-5; len: 13; abundance: .; v_gene: TRBV6-2/TRBV6-3
CDR3aa: CASSSGTSSYNEQFF; j_gene: TRBJ2-1; len: 15; abundance: .; v_gene: TRBV19
CDR3aa: CASSQERRLAGNEQFF; j_gene: TRBJ2-1; len: 16; abundance: .; v_gene: TRBV3-1/TRBV3-2
CDR3aa: CASSPGQGQPQHF; j_gene: TRBJ1-5; len: 13; abundance: .; v_gene: TRBV6-5
CDR3aa: CATSRDFVGRGTQYF; j_gene: TRBJ2-5; len: 15; abundance: few; v_gene: TRBV15
CDR3aa: CASSRRDTQRGTEAFF; j_gene: TRBJ1-1; len: 16; abundance: .; v_gene: TRBV3-1/TRBV3-2
CDR3aa: CASGAQGVEKLFF; j_gene: TRBJ1-4; len: 13; abundance: few; v_gene: TRBV19
CDR3aa: CASSVKGTGDSPLHF; j_gene: TRBJ1-6; len: 15; abundance: .; v_gene: TRBV9
CDR3aa: CASARGGGLPDTQYF; j_gene: TRBJ2-3; len: 15; abundance: .; v_gene: TRBV5-1
CDR3aa: CASSPQGMGAEAFF; j_gene: TRBJ1-1; len: 14; abundance: .; v_gene: TRBV11-3
CDR3aa: CAWSTEQGIAGNTIYF; j_gene: TRBJ1-3; len: 16; abundance: .; v_gene: TRBV30
CDR3aa: CASSLEASGANEQFF; j_gene: TRBJ2-1; len: 15; abundance: .; v_gene: TRBV5-4
CDR3aa: CASSAGAPDRGVYGYTF; j_gene: TRBJ1-2; len: 17; abundance: .; v_gene: TRBV9
CDR3aa: CATITGNSPLHF; j_gene: TRBJ1-6; len: 12; abundance: .; v_gene: TRBV6-6
CDR3aa: CASSSYRTGGADTQYF; j_gene: TRBJ2-3; len: 16; abundance: .; v_gene: TRBV28
CDR3aa: CASRSGGTNYGYTF; j_gene: TRBJ1-2; len: 14; abundance: .; v_gene: TRBV6-5
CDR3aa: CAISESESVSGGAFF; j_gene: TRBJ1-1; len: 15; abundance: .; v_gene: TRBV10-3
CDR3aa: CATRTLLAGHSDTQYF; j_gene: TRBJ2-3; len: 16; abundance: .; v_gene: TRBV15
CDR3aa: CASSEGREVTGELFF; j_gene: TRBJ2-2; len: 15; abundance: few; v_gene: TRBV25-1
CDR3aa: CASSFFGVGGIGTDTQYF; j_gene: TRBJ2-3; len: 18; abundance: once; v_gene: TRBV27